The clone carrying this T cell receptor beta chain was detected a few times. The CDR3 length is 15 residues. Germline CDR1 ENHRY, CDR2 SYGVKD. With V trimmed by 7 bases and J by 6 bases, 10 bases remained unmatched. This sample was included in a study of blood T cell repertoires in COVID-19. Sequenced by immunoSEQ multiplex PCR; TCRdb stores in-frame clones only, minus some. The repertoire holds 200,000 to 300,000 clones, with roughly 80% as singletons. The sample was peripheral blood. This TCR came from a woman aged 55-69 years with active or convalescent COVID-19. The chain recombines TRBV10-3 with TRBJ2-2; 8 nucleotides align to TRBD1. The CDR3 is CAITPGQGGAGELFF. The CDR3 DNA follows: TGTGCCATCACTCCAGGACAGGGTGGGGCCGGGGAGCTGTTTTTT.